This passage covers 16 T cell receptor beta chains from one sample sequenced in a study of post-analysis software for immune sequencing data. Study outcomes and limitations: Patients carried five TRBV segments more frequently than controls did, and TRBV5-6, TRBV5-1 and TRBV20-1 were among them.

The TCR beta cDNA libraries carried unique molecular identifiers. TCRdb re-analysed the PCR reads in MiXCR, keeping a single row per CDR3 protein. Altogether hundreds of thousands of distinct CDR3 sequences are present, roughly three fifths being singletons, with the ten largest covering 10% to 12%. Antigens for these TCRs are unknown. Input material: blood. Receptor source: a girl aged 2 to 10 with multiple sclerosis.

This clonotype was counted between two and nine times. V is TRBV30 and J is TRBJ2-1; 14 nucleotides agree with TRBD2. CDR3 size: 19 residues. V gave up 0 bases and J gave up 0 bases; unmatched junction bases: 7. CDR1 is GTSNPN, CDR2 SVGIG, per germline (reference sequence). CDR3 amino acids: CAWSVGLAGGPSSYNEQFF. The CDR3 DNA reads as TGTGCCTGGAGTGTAGGACTAGCGGGGGGCCCCAGCTCCTACAATGAGCAGTTCTTC.

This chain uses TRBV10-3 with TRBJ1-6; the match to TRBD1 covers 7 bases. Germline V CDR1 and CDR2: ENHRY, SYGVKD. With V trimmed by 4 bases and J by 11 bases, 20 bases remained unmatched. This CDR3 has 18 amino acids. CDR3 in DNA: TGTGCCATCAGTGTCGGGCGGGACAGCAATCCCGCAGGGCCACCCCTCCACTTT. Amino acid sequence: CAISVGRDSNPAGPPLHF.

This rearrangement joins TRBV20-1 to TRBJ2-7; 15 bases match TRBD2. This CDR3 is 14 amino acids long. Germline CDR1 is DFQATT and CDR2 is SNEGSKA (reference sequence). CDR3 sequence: CSGTSGRFVYEQYF. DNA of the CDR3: TGCTCCGGGACTAGCGGGAGGTTCGTCTACGAGCAGTACTTC.

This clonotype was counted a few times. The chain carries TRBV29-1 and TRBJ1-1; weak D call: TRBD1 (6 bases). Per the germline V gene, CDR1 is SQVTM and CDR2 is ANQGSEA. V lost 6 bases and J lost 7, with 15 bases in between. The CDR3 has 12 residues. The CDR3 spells CSVTQGVNEAFF. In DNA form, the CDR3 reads TGCAGCGTAACACAGGGTGTAAATGAAGCTTTCTTT.

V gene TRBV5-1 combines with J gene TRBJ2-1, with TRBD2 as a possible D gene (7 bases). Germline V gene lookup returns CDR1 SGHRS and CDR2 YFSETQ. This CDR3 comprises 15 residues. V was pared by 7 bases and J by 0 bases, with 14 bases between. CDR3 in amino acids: CASGGGLNSYNEQFF. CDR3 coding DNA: TGCGCCAGCGGGGGGGGGCTGAACTCCTACAATGAGCAGTTCTTC.

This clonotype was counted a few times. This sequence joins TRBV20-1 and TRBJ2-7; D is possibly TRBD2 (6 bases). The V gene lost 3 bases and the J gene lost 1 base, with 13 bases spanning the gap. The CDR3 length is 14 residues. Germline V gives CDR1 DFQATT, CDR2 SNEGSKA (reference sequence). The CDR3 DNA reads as TGCAGTGCTAGTGGGGCAGGGAGGTCCTACGAGCAGTACTTC. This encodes CSASGAGRSYEQYF.

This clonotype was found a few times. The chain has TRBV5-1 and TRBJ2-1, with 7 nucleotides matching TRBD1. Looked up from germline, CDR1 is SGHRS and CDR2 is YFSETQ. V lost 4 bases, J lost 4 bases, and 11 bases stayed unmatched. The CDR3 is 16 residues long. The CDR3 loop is CASSLFAGTVYNEQFF. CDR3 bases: TGCGCCAGCAGCCTATTTGCCGGGACAGTATACAATGAGCAGTTCTTC.

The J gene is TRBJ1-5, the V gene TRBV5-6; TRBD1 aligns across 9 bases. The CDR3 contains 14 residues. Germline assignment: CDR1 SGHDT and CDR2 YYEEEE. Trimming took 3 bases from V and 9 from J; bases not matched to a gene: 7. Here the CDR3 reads CASSSYRGRSPQHF. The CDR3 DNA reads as TGTGCCAGCAGCTCTTACAGGGGGCGGTCGCCCCAGCATTTT.

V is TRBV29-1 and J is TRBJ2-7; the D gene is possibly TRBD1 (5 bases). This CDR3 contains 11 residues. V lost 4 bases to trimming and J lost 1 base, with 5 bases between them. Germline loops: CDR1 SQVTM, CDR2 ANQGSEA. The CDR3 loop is CSVAGSYEQYF. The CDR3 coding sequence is TGCAGCGTTGCAGGGTCCTACGAGCAGTACTTC.

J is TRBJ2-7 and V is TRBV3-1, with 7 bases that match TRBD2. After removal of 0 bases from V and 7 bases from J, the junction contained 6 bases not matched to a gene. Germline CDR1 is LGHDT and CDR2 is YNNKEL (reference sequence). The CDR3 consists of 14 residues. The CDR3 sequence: CASSQEWDYHEQYF. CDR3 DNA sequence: TGTGCCAGCAGCCAAGAGTGGGACTATCATGAGCAGTACTTC.

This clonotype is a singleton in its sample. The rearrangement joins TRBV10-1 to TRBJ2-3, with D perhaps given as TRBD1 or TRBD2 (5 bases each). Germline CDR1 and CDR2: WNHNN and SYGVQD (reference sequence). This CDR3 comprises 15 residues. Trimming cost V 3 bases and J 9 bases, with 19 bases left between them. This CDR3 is CASSEYRRVGDTQYF. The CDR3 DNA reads TGCGCCAGCAGTGAATATCGACGGGTCGGGGACACGCAGTATTTT.

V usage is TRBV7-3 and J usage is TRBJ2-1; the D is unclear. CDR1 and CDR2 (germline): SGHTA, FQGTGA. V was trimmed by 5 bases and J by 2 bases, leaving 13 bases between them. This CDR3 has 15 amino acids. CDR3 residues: CASSTISTPYNEQFF. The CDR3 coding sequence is TGTGCCAGCAGCACTATCTCAACCCCCTACAATGAGCAGTTCTTC.

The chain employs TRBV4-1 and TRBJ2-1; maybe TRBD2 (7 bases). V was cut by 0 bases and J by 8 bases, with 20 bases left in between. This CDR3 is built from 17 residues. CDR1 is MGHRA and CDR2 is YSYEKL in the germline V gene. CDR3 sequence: CASSQDGGGGLRYEQFF. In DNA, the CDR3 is TGCGCCAGCAGCCAAGATGGAGGCGGGGGCCTGAGGTATGAGCAGTTCTTC.

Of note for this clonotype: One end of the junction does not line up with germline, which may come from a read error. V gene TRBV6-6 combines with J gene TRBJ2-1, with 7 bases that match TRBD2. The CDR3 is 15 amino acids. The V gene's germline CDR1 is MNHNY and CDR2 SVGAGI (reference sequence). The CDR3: CASSVSGGSYNEQFF. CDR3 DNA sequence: TGCGCCAGCAGTGTGTCGGGGGGCTCCTACAATGAGCAGTTCTTC.

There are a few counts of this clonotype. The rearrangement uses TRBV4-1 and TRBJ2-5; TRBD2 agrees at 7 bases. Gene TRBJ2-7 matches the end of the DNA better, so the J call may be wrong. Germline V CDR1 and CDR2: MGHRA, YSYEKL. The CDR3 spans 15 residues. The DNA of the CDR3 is TGCGCCAGCAGCCAAGATCCTAGCGGAACCTACGAGCAGTACTTC. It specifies CASSQDPSGTYEQYF.

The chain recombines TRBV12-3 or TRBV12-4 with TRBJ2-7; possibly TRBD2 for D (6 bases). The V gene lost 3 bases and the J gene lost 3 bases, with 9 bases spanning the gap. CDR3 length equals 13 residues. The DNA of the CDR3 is TGTGCCAGCAGTTTTCAGGAGGGCTACGAGCAGTACTTC. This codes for CASSFQEGYEQYF.